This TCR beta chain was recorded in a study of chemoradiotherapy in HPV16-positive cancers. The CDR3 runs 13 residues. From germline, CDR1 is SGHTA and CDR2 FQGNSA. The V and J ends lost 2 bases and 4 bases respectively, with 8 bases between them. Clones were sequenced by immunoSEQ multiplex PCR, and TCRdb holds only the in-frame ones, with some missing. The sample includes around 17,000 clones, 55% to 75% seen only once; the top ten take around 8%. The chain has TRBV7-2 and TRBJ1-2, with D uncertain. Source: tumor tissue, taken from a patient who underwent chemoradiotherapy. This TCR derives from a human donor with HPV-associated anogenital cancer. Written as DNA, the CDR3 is TGTGCCAGCAGCTTAAACTTCGCCTATGGCTACACCTTC. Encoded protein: CASSLNFAYGYTF.